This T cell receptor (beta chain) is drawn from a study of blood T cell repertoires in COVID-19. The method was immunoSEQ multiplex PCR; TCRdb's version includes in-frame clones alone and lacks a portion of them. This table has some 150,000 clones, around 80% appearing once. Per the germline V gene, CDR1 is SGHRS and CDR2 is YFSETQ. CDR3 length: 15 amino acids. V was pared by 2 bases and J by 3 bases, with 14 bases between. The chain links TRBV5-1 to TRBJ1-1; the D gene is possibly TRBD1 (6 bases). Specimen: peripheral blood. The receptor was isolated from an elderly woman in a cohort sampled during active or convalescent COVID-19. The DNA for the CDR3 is TGCGCCAGCAGCTTATCAGGGGCCGGGTACACTGAAGCTTTCTTT. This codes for CASSLSGAGYTEAFF.